This T cell receptor (beta chain) was identified during a study of blood T cell repertoires in COVID-19. Original processing methods: Amplified reference gene primers provided the basis for estimating nucleated cell counts. Assay used: immunoSEQ multiplex PCR; TCRdb lists only in-frame clones, some missing. Clonal size and the V and J genes are those of that table, whereas D and trimming came from the DNA. The data show more than 100,000 clones, with approximately 84% seen just once and about an eighth held by the top ten. V was clipped by 0 bases and J by 3 bases, with 7 bases between them. The CDR3 loop spans 14 amino acids. Germline values: CDR1 SGHTA, CDR2 FQGTGA.

The specimen sequenced was peripheral blood. V is TRBV7-3 and J is TRBJ2-3; tentative D call: TRBD2 (6 bases). This receptor was obtained from a human donor in a cohort sampled during active or convalescent COVID-19. The CDR3, as DNA: TGTGCCAGCAGCTTAACTGCGGGGACAGATACGCAGTATTTT. Amino acid sequence: CASSLTAGTDTQYF.